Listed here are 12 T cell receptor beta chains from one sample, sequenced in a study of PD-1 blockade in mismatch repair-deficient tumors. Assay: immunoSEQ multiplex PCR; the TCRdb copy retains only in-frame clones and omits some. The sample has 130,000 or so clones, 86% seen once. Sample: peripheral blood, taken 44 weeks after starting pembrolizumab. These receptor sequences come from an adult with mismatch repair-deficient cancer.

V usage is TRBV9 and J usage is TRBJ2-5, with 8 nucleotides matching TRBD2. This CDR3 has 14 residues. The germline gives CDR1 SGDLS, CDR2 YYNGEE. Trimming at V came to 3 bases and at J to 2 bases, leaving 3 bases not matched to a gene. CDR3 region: CASSASGRQETQYF. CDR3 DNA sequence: TGTGCCAGCAGCGCAAGCGGGAGACAAGAGACCCAGTACTTC.

CDR3 amino acids: CASSFRYPPNYNEQFF. Here the CDR3 DNA reads TGTGCCAGCAGTTTTAGGTACCCGCCAAACTACAATGAGCAGTTCTTC. The chain recombines TRBV27 with TRBJ2-1, with unresolved D. Germline loops: CDR1 MNHEY, CDR2 SMNVEV (reference sequence). The CDR3 length is 16 residues. The V end was cut by 3 bases, the J end by 3 bases, with 15 bases between.

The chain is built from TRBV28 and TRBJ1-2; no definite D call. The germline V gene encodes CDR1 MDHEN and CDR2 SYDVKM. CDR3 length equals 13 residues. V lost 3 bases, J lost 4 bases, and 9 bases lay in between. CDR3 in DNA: TGTGCCAGCAGTTTTTACGGACGCTATGGCTACACCTTC. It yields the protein CASSFYGRYGYTF.

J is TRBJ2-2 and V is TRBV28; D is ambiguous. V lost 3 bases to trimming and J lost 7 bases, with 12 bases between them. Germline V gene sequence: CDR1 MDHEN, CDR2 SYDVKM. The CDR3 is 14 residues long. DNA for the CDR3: TGTGCCAGCAGTTTCCCGCCCTCTATCGGGGAGCTGTTTTTT. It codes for CASSFPPSIGELFF. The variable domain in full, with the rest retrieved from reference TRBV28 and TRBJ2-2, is DVKVTQSSRYLVKRTGEKVFLECVQDMDHENMFWYRQDPGLGLRLIYFSYDVKMKEKGDIPEGYSVSREKKERFSLILESASTNQTSMYLCASSFPPSIGELFFGEGSRLTVL.

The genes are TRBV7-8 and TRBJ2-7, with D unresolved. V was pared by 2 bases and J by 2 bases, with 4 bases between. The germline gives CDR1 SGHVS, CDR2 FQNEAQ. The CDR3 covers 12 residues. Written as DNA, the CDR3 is TGTGCCAGCAGCTTACCGGCCTACGAGCAGTACTTC. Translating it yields CASSLPAYEQYF.

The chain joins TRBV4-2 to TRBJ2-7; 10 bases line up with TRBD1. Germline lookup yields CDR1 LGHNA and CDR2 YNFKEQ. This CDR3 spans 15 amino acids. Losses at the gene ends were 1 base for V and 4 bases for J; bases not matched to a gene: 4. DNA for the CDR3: TGTGCCAGCAGCCAAGTGACAGGGGGCGAGTACGAGCAGTACTTC. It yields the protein CASSQVTGGEYEQYF.

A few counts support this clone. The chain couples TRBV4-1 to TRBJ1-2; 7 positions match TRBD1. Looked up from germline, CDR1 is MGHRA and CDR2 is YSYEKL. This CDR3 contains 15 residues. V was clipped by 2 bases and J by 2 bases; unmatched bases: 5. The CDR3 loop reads CASSQPRQGNYGYTF. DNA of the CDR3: TGCGCCAGCAGCCAACCTAGACAGGGCAACTATGGCTACACCTTC.

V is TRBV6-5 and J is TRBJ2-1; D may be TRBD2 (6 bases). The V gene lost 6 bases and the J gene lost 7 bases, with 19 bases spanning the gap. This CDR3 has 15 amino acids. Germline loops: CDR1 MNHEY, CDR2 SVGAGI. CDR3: CASSPMGLAWNEQFF. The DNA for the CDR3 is TGTGCCAGCAGCCCCATGGGGCTAGCGTGGAATGAGCAGTTCTTC.

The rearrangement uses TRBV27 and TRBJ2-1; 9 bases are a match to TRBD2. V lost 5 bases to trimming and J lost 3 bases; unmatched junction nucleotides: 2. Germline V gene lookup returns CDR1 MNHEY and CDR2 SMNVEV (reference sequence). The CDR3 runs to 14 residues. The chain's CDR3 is CASSLTSGYNEQFF. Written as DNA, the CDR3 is TGTGCCAGCAGTCTGACTAGCGGCTACAATGAGCAGTTCTTC.

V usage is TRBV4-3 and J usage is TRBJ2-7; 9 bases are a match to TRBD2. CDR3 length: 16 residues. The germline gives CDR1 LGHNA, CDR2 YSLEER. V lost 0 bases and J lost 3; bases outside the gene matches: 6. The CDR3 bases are TGCGCCAGCAGCCAAGATCTTAGCGGGAGTAACTACGAGCAGTACTTC. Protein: CASSQDLSGSNYEQYF.

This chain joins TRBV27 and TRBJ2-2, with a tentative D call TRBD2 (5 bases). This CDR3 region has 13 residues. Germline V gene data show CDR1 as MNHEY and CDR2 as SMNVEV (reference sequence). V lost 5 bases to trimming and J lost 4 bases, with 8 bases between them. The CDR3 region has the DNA TGTGCCAGCAGTCCCAGCGGCACCGGGGAGCTGTTTTTT. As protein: CASSPSGTGELFF.

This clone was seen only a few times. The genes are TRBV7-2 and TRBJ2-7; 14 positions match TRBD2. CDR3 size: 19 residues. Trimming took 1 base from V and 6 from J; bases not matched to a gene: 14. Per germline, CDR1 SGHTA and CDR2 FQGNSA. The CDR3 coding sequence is TGTGCCAGCAGCTTAGTGGCTGGAGCGGGACTAGCGGGAGTTAGCGAGCAGTACTTC. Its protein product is CASSLVAGAGLAGVSEQYF.